Each of the 19 T cell receptor beta chains below was sequenced from the same sample in a study of shared clonotypes between healthy human individuals. Naive-designated CD8 cells lacked CD45RO, were positively enriched for CCR7, and omitted terminally differentiated effector memory CD45RA+ cells. Profiling relied on immunoSEQ multiplex PCR, and the TCRdb table lists in-frame clones only, not all of them. The sample holds almost 700,000 clones, 92% seen once. Sequenced material: naive CD8+ T cells sorted from blood. Every receptor here comes from a man aged 30 to 45 in good health.

This clone was seen once. The chain recombines TRBV27 with TRBJ2-7, with a possible D match to TRBD2 (5 bases). Germline V CDR1 and CDR2: MNHEY, SMNVEV (reference sequence). The CDR3 totals 11 residues. Trimming cost V 6 bases and J 6 bases, with 9 bases left between them. CDR3 in amino acids: CASRFEGEQYF. In DNA, the CDR3 is TGTGCCAGCAGATTTGAGGGCGAGCAGTACTTC.

This chain links TRBV4-1 with TRBJ1-1; D might be TRBD1 (5 bases). Trimming shortened V by 3 bases and J by 1 base, and 9 bases separated the two germline ends. This CDR3 region has 14 residues. Germline V gene data show CDR1 as MGHRA and CDR2 as YSYEKL. Here the CDR3 reads CASSHATGNTEAFF. The CDR3 nucleotides read TGCGCCAGCAGCCATGCCACAGGGAACACTGAAGCTTTCTTT.

This clone was seen a handful of times. The V call is TRBV9, the J call TRBJ1-2, with 9 bases that match TRBD1. V lost 4 bases to trimming and J lost 4 bases; unmatched junction nucleotides: 8. Germline CDR1 and CDR2: SGDLS and YYNGEE. The CDR3 spans 15 residues. The chain's CDR3 is CASSPRDRAAYGYTF. CDR3 coding DNA: TGTGCCAGCAGCCCCCGGGACAGGGCGGCCTATGGCTACACCTTC.

The rearrangement uses TRBV27 and TRBJ2-7; D may be TRBD1 (6 bases). V lost 4 bases to trimming and J lost 2 bases, with 9 bases between them. CDR3 length: 13 amino acids. Per the germline V gene, CDR1 is MNHEY and CDR2 is SMNVEV (reference sequence). CDR3 coding DNA: TGTGCCAGCAGTTCCCAGGGGACCTACGAGCAGTACTTC. This gives the protein CASSSQGTYEQYF.

The table lists this clone with a few counts. The chain carries TRBV7-9 and TRBJ2-7; no definite D call. Germline CDR1 is SEHNR and CDR2 is FQNEAQ (reference sequence). V dropped 3 bases and J dropped 3 bases, with 12 bases sitting between them. The CDR3 spans 14 residues. The CDR3 region is CASSFPLVRYEQYF. The CDR3, as DNA: TGTGCCAGCAGCTTCCCCCTTGTCCGCTACGAGCAGTACTTC.

This clone was picked up one time. The chain recombines TRBV27 with TRBJ2-7; the D is unclear. The CDR3 runs to 14 residues. Germline values: CDR1 MNHEY, CDR2 SMNVEV (reference sequence). Trimming removed 3 bases from V and 2 bases from J, with 11 bases in between. This CDR3 is CASSFLETPYEQYF. CDR3 nucleotides: TGTGCCAGCAGTTTTCTTGAGACACCCTACGAGCAGTACTTC.

The rearrangement links TRBV13 to TRBJ2-1; 7 positions match TRBD2. Per germline, CDR1 PRHDT and CDR2 FYEKMQ (reference sequence). V trimming: 3 bases; J trimming: 1 base; junction bases outside the gene matches: 3. CDR3 length: 15 amino acids. The CDR3 DNA reads as TGTGCCAGCAGCTTGGGGCGGGAGTCCTACAATGAGCAGTTCTTC. It codes for CASSLGRESYNEQFF.

This chain connects TRBV7-9 to TRBJ2-7; D gene uncertain. Germline V CDR1 and CDR2: SEHNR, FQNEAQ (reference sequence). The CDR3 is made up of 12 amino acids. The ends were cut back, 5 bases at V and 0 bases at J, with 5 bases in the middle. CDR3 DNA sequence: TGTGCCAGCAGCAATAGCTCCTACGAGCAGTACTTC. It specifies CASSNSSYEQYF.

Concerning this clone itself: This sample also contains other DNA sequences that code for the same CDR3. This chain joins TRBV9 and TRBJ2-7; 7 nucleotides match TRBD1. The CDR3 runs to 13 residues. Germline assignment: CDR1 SGDLS and CDR2 YYNGEE. V lost 0 bases, J lost 6 bases, and 3 bases stayed unmatched. The CDR3 sequence: CASSVVSGGEQYF. CDR3 coding DNA: TGTGCCAGCAGCGTAGTTTCAGGGGGCGAGCAGTACTTC.

This clone was counted a few times. The rearrangement joins TRBV7-9 to TRBJ2-7, with 7 bases matching TRBD2. Germline lookup yields CDR1 SEHNR and CDR2 FQNEAQ (reference sequence). The CDR3 has 15 amino acids. V dropped 5 bases and J dropped 1; count of bases not matched to a gene: 8. The CDR3 spells CASSPLRTSSYEQYF. Here the CDR3 DNA reads TGTGCCAGCAGCCCCCTTAGGACTAGTTCCTACGAGCAGTACTTC.

This chain uses TRBV7-9 with TRBJ1-2, with TRBD1 identical over 8 bases. Losses at the gene ends were 5 bases for V and 0 bases for J; bases not matched to a gene: 5. The CDR3 covers 15 residues. Germline loops: CDR1 SEHNR, CDR2 FQNEAQ (reference sequence). CDR3 protein: CASSRPTGANYGYTF. The CDR3, as DNA: TGTGCCAGCAGCCGACCGACAGGGGCTAACTATGGCTACACCTTC.

The CDR3 DNA sequence: TGTGCCAGCAGTCCGAGGACTAGCGGGAGGGCCAAAAACATTCAGTACTTC. Translation gives CASSPRTSGRAKNIQYF. The V call is TRBV28, the J call TRBJ2-4; 14 bases map to TRBD2. Germline assignment: CDR1 MDHEN and CDR2 SYDVKM. V dropped 5 bases and J dropped 1; count of bases not matched to a gene: 4. The CDR3 runs to 17 residues.

The CDR3 spells CASSRLGVREQYF. In DNA form, the CDR3 reads TGTGCCAGCAGTCGCCTTGGGGTCCGCGAGCAGTACTTC. J is TRBJ2-7 and V is TRBV27; D unclear. The ends were cut back, 5 bases at V and 6 bases at J, with 14 bases in the middle. The CDR3 is made up of 13 amino acids. The germline gives CDR1 MNHEY, CDR2 SMNVEV (reference sequence).

The rearrangement uses TRBV27 and TRBJ1-2, with 8 bases that match TRBD1. The CDR3 is 14 residues long. From germline, CDR1 is MNHEY and CDR2 SMNVEV (reference sequence). V shed 8 bases, J shed 3 bases, and the junction held 8 bases outside the gene matches. The CDR3 DNA follows: TGTGCCAGCGCCAGGGGGCAGGGATACTATGGCTACACCTTC. Its protein product is CASARGQGYYGYTF.

The V call is TRBV30, the J call TRBJ2-1, with 8 positions matching TRBD2. This CDR3 is built from 15 residues. The germline CDR1 and CDR2 sequences are GTSNPN and SVGIG (reference sequence). The ends lost 3 bases at V and 7 bases at J; junction bases unmatched: 11. The chain's CDR3 is CAWSSPGGSWNEQFF. CDR3 sequence (DNA): TGTGCCTGGAGCTCCCCGGGAGGGTCATGGAATGAGCAGTTCTTC.

This CDR3 is CASSPTGTAYSYEQYF. CDR3 nucleotides: TGTGCCAGCAGCCCCACCGGGACAGCTTACTCCTACGAGCAGTACTTC. The V and J genes are TRBV28 and TRBJ2-7; 7 positions match TRBD1. The CDR3 spans 16 residues. The trim removed 6 bases at V and 0 bases at J, leaving 11 bases unmatched. Germline loops: CDR1 MDHEN, CDR2 SYDVKM.

V is TRBV19 and J is TRBJ2-7; 9 nucleotides match TRBD2. The junction had 8 bases not matched to a gene; V was cut back by 5 bases and J by 6 bases. CDR1 and CDR2 (germline): LNHDA, SQIVND (reference sequence). The CDR3 runs 14 residues. CDR3 residues: CASSPLAGAGEQYF. The DNA for the CDR3 is TGTGCCAGTAGTCCCTTAGCGGGAGCGGGCGAGCAGTACTTC.

This clone was observed once. This rearrangement joins TRBV7-8 to TRBJ2-2; D may be TRBD1 (5 bases). CDR1 and CDR2 (germline): SGHVS, FQNEAQ. V gave up 1 base and J gave up 6 bases, with 12 bases separating them. The CDR3 runs 15 residues. CDR3 coding DNA: TGTGCCAGCAGCTTAGGGGTGGGGCTCGCCGGGGAGCTGTTTTTT. The encoded protein is CASSLGVGLAGELFF.

The rearrangement joins TRBV27 to TRBJ2-2; D call uncertain. The ends were cut back, 7 bases at V and 3 bases at J, with 3 bases in the middle. CDR1 is MNHEY, CDR2 SMNVEV, per germline (reference sequence). The CDR3 totals 11 residues. The CDR3 DNA reads as TGTGCCAGCACTCACACCGGGGAGCTGTTTTTT. It encodes CASTHTGELFF.